This TCR beta chain was recovered during a study of blood T cell repertoires in COVID-19 (dated by TCRdb to about 2020). Context from the whole study: Collaborator samples came from the United States, Italy and Spain and covered acute and convalescent phases of COVID-19. Subjects who had been exposed to COVID-19, were actively infected with it, or had recovered from it provided the deeply sampled blood TCRbeta repertoires that made up the dataset. Sample metadata almost always included a de-identified subject ID, COVID-19 status, age in years and sex. The samples were drawn from two sources: the first 160 participants of the ongoing ImmuneRACE study, and 950 to 1,500 subjects contributed by 6 global collaborators. The material from the prospective study consisted of cDNA or gDNA derived from T cells, B-cell-depleted T cells, or PBMCs. HLA class I and class II types, where available, came from metadata supplied by the sample provider rather than from assay-based typing. The repertoires were released in a freely available public database intended as a resource for research on the immune response to SARS-CoV-2.

The immunoSEQ Assay, a bias-controlled multiplex PCR, was used to amplify TCRbeta CDR3 regions from genomic DNA. Under the source paper's analysis protocol: Within the assay, amplification of reference gene primers was used to estimate how many nucleated cells each sample contained. To quantify the absolute abundance of each unique TCRbeta CDR3 rearrangement, sequence reads were collapsed and filtered. For each sample, productive Simpson clonality was calculated by taking the square root of Simpson's diversity index across productive rearrangements. As stored in TCRdb, this immuneACCESS dataset retains in-frame rearrangements with V and J assigned. A fraction of the clones does not appear; measured against another copy, unresolved V genes explain less than half of the discrepancy, and the remainder lacks a known reason. D and trimming come from the DNA, and the V and J calls and clone size come from that table. The sample table shows roughly 240,000 clones, and roughly four fifths are seen once. The top ten clones comprise about 4.8% of the sample.

The study at large found these results: Clinical and demographic metadata were provided uncurated, with the amount varying by source and participant.

On this clone: The clone's antigen remains unknown. Qualities for individual bases were not recorded, and no much larger clone is one base off.

Whole blood was collected in K2EDTA tubes by collaborating institutions according to the institutions' own protocols. For TCRbeta analysis, collaborator samples were shipped as frozen whole blood, as isolated PBMCs, or as DNA extracted from either sample type. This sequence was found in a woman in her 70s with acute or convalescent COVID-19. Material: peripheral blood.

The CDR3 here reads CASSPVETQYF. The DNA sequence is TGTGCCAGCAGCCCCGTAGAGACCCAGTACTTC. This chain joins TRBV6-6 to TRBJ2-5; the D gene identity is not certain. Trimming at the junction amounts to 6 bases on V and 4 bases on J, and the germline ends lie 6 bases apart. CDR1 is given as MNHNY and CDR2 as SVGAGI, both from the germline V gene (reference sequence). From the cysteine through the phenylalanine, the CDR3 covers 11 amino acids. The CDR3 DNA has 33 bases and is translated from base 1.